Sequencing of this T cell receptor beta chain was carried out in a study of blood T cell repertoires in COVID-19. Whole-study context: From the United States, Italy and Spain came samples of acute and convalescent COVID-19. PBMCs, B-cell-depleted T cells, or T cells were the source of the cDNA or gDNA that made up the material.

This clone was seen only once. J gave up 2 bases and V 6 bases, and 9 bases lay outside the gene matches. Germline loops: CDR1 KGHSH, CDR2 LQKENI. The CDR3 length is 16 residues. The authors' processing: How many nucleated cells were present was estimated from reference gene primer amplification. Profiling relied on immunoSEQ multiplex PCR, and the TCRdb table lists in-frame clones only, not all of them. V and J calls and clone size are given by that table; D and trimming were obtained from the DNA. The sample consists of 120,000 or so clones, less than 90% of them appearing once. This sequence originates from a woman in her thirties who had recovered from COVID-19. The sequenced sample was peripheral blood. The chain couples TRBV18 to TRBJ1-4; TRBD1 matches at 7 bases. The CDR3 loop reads CASSRGWGQTNEKLFF. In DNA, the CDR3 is TGTGCCAGCTCCCGCGGTTGGGGACAGACTAATGAAAAACTGTTTTTT. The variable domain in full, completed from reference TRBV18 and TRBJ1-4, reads NAGVMQNPRHLVRRRGQEARLRCSPMKGHSHVYWYRQLPEEGLKFMVYLQKENIIDESGMPKERFSAEFPKEGPSILRIQQVVRGDSAAYFCASSRGWGQTNEKLFFGSGTQLSVL.